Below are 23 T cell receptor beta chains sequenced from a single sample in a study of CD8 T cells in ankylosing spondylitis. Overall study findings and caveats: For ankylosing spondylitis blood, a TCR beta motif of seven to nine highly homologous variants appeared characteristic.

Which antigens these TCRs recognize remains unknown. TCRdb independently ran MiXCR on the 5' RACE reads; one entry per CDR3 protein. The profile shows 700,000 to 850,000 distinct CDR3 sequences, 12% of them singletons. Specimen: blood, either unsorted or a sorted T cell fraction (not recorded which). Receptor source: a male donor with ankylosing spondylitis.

The CDR3 bases are TGTGCCAGCAGCTTAGCGTCCCTAGCGGAGACCCAGTACTTC. This sequence encodes CASSLASLAETQYF. This chain uses TRBV7-9 with TRBJ2-5, with a possible D match to TRBD2 (6 bases). V was shortened by 0 bases and J by 5 bases, with 10 bases between the two germline ends. Germline-derived CDR1 and CDR2 are SEHNR and FQNEAQ (reference sequence). This CDR3 has 14 amino acids.

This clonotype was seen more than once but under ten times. CDR3 sequence reads: CASSARNLEQYF. CDR3 nucleotide sequence: TGTGCCAGCAGCGCCAGGAATCTCGAGCAGTACTTC. V usage is TRBV7-9 and J usage is TRBJ2-7; D not certain. The CDR3 runs 12 residues. Trimming stripped 5 bases from V and 6 bases from J, with 11 bases between. Germline-derived CDR1 and CDR2 are SEHNR and FQNEAQ (reference sequence).

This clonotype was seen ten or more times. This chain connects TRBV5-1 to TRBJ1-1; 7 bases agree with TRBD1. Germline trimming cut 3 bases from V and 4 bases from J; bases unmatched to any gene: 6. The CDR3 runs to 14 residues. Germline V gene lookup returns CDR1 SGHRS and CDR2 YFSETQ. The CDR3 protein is CASSSQGMSTEAFF. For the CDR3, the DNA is TGCGCCAGCAGCTCACAGGGGATGAGCACTGAAGCTTTCTTT.

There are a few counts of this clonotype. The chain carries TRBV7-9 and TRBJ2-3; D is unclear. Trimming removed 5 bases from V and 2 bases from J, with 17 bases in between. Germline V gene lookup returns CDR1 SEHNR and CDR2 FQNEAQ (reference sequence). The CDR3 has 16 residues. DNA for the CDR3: TGTGCCAGCAGCCAAACTTACAGAATGATCACAGATACGCAGTATTTT. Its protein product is CASSQTYRMITDTQYF.

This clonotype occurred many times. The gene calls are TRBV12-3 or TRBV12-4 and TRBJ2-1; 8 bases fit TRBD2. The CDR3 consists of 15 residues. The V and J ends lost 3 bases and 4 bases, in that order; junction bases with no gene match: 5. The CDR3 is CASSFRLALYNEQFF. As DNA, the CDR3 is TGTGCCAGCAGTTTCCGACTAGCGTTGTACAATGAGCAGTTCTTC.

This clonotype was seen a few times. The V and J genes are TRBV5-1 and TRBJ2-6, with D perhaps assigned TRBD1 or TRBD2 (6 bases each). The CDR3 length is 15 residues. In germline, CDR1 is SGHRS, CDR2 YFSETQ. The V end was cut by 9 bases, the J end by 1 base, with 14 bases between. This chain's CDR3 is CATSGGESGANVLTF. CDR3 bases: TGCGCCACCTCCGGGGGCGAATCTGGGGCCAACGTCCTGACTTTC.

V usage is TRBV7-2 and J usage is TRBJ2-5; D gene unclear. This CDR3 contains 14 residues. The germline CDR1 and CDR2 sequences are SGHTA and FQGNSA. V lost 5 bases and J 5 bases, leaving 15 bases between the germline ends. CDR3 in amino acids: CASSLRAPGETQYF. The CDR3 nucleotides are TGTGCCAGCAGCCTCCGGGCCCCAGGCGAGACCCAGTACTTC. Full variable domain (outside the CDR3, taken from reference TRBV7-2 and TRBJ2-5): GAGVSQSPSNKVTEKGKDVELRCDPISGHTALYWYRQSLGQGLEFLIYFQGNSAPDKSGLPSDRFSAERTGGSVSTLTIQRTQQEDSAVYLCASSLRAPGETQYFGPGTRLLVL.

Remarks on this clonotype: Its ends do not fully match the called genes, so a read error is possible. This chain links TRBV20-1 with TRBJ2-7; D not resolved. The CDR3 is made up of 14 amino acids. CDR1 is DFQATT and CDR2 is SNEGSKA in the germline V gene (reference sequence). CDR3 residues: CSARVRSYPNEQYF. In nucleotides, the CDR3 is TGCAGTGCCAGAGTCAGGTCCTATCCCAACGAGCAGTACTTC.

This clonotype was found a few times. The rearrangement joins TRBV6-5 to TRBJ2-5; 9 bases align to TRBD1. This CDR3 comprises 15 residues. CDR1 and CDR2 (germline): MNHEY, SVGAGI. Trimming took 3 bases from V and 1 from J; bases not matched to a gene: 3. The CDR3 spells CASSYLTGGQETQYF. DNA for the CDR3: TGTGCCAGCAGTTATTTGACAGGGGGCCAAGAGACCCAGTACTTC.

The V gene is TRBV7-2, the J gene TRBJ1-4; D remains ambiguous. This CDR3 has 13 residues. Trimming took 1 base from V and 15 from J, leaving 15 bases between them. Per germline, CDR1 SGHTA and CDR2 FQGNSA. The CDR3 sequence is CASSLVYSRGMFF. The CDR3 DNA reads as TGTGCCAGCAGCTTAGTCTACAGCCGCGGAATGTTTTTT.

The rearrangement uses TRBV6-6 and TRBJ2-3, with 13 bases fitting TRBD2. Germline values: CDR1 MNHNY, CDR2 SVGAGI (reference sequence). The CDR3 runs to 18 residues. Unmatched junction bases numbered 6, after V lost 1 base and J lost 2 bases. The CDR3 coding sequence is TGTGCCAGCAGTTACTTTGGGACTAGCGGGGCGGACACAGATACGCAGTATTTT. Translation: CASSYFGTSGADTDTQYF.

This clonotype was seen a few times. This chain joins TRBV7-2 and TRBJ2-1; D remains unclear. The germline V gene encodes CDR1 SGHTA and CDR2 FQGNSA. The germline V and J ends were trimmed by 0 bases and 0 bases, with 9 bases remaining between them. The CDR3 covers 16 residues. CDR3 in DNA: TGTGCCAGCAGCTTAGCCGGGCCTAGCTCCTACAATGAGCAGTTCTTC. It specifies CASSLAGPSSYNEQFF. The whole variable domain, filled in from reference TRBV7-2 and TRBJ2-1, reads GAGVSQSPSNKVTEKGKDVELRCDPISGHTALYWYRQSLGQGLEFLIYFQGNSAPDKSGLPSDRFSAERTGGSVSTLTIQRTQQEDSAVYLCASSLAGPSSYNEQFFGPGTRLTVL.

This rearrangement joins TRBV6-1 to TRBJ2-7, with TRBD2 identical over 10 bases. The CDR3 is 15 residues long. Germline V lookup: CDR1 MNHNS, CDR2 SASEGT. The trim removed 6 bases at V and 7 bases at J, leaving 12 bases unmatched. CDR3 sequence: CASSQRGLALGEQYF. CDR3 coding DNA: TGTGCCAGCAGCCAGCGGGGACTAGCGCTCGGGGAGCAGTACTTC.

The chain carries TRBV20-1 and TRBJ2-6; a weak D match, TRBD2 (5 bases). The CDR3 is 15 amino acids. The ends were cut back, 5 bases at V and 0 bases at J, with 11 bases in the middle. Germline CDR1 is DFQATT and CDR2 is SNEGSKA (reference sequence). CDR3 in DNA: TGCAGTGCTCAGCCCGGGAACTCTGGGGCCAACGTCCTGACTTTC. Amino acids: CSAQPGNSGANVLTF.

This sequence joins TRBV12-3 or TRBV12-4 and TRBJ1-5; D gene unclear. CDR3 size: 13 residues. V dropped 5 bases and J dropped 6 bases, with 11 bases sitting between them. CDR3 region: CASSRVEGQPQHF. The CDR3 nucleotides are TGTGCCAGCAGTAGGGTTGAGGGTCAGCCCCAGCATTTT.

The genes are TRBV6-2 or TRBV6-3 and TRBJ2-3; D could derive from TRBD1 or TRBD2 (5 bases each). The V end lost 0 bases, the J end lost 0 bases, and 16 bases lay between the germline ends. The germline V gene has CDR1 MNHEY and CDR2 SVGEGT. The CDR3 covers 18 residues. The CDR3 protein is CASSYSNGQGVSTDTQYF. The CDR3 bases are TGTGCCAGCAGTTACTCGAATGGGCAGGGAGTTAGCACAGATACGCAGTATTTT.

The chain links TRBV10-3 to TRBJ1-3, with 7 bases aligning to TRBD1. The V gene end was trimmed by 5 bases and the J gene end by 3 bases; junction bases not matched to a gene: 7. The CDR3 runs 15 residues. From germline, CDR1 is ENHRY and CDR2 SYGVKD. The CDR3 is CAISSPTGIGNTIYF. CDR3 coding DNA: TGTGCCATCAGTTCCCCGACAGGGATTGGAAACACCATATATTTT.

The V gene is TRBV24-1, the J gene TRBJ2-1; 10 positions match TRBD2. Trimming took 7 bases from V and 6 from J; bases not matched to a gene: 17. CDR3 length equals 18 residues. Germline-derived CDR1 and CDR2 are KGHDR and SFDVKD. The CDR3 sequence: CATSVIVISGGPSNEQFF. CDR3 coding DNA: TGTGCCACCAGCGTGATAGTTATTAGCGGGGGGCCGAGCAATGAGCAGTTCTTC.

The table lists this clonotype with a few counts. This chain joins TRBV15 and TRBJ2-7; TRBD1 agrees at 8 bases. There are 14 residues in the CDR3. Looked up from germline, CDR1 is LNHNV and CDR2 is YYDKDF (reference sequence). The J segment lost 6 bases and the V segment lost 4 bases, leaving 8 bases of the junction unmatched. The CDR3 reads CATSTIATGGEQYF. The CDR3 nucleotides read TGTGCCACCAGCACCATCGCAACAGGGGGCGAGCAGTACTTC.

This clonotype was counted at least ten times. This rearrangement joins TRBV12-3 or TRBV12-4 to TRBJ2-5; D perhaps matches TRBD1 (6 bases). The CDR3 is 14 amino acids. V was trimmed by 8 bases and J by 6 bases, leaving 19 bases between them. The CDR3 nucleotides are TGTGCCAGCCGTCTTTTGGGGACAACGCAGACCCAGTACTTC. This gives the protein CASRLLGTTQTQYF.

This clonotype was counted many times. In DNA, the CDR3 is TGCAGTGCCCGGGGGGACAGGGGGCTTTGGACTGAAGCTTTCTTT. Its translation is CSARGDRGLWTEAFF. This chain links TRBV20-1 with TRBJ1-1; the match to TRBD1 covers 12 bases. This CDR3 spans 15 amino acids. V dropped 6 bases and J dropped 5; count of bases not matched to a gene: 10. Germline CDR1 is DFQATT and CDR2 is SNEGSKA (reference sequence).

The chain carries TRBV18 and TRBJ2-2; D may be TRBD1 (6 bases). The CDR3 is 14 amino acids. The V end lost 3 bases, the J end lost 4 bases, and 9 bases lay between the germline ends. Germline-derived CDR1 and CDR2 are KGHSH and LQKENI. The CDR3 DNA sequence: TGTGCCAGCTCACCGTCAGGGGCCACCGGGGAGCTGTTTTTT. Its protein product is CASSPSGATGELFF.

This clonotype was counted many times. The chain's CDR3 is CASSSTLSSYNEQFF. The CDR3 region has the DNA TGTGCCAGCAGTTCGACTTTGAGCTCCTACAATGAGCAGTTCTTC. The chain joins TRBV27 to TRBJ2-1, with D uncertain. V was cut by 4 bases and J by 0 bases, with 10 bases left in between. The CDR3 runs to 15 residues. From germline, CDR1 is MNHEY and CDR2 SMNVEV (reference sequence).